Each of the 23 T cell receptor beta chains below was sequenced from the same sample in a study of cytomegalovirus exposure and HLA in healthy donors. The primer mix had 60 Vbeta and 13 Jbeta primers. Only in-frame clones appear in the TCRdb table, and some are missing; sequencing was by immunoSEQ multiplex PCR. The repertoire consists of about 190,000 clones, with 75% to 90% occurring once and the leading ten covering over 5.5%. The sequenced sample was PBMCs. The receptors were sampled from a middle-aged man in good health and CMV-seropositive.

The chain employs TRBV19 and TRBJ2-2; D is perhaps TRBD1 (5 bases). This CDR3 is built from 14 residues. Germline V lookup: CDR1 LNHDA, CDR2 SQIVND (reference sequence). Deletions cut 5 bases from V and 2 bases from J, with 9 bases between. Here the CDR3 reads CASSHRSNTGELFF. CDR3 nucleotide sequence: TGTGCCAGTAGTCACAGGTCTAACACCGGGGAGCTGTTTTTT.

CDR3: CASSPQSGTGGNSPLHF. CDR3 in DNA: TGCGCCAGCAGCCCGCAGTCCGGGACAGGGGGCAATTCACCCCTCCACTTT. The chain combines TRBV4-1 with TRBJ1-6, with 12 bases identical to TRBD1. The V gene end was trimmed by 4 bases and the J gene end by 7 bases; junction bases not matched to a gene: 8. This CDR3 is 17 amino acids long. In germline, CDR1 is MGHRA, CDR2 YSYEKL.

The V call is TRBV15, the J call TRBJ1-1; tentative D call: TRBD1 (6 bases). The V end lost 6 bases, the J end lost 4 bases, and 15 bases lay between the germline ends. The CDR3 contains 14 residues. From germline, CDR1 is LNHNV and CDR2 YYDKDF (reference sequence). Here the CDR3 reads CATRNRARTTEAFF. CDR3 DNA sequence: TGTGCCACCAGGAACAGGGCCAGGACCACTGAAGCTTTCTTT.

This sequence joins TRBV4-2 and TRBJ2-7, with 7 bases identical to TRBD2. The length of the CDR3 is 18 residues. V lost 5 bases and J lost 2; bases outside the gene matches: 18. Germline-derived CDR1 and CDR2 are LGHNA and YNFKEQ. The CDR3 spells CASSNQPVGGGETYEQYF. As DNA, the CDR3 is TGTGCCAGCAGCAATCAACCTGTGGGGGGGGGTGAGACCTACGAGCAGTACTTC.

The chain is built from TRBV30 and TRBJ2-2; TRBD2 might be the D (6 bases). CDR3 length: 16 amino acids. Trimming took off 5 bases at V and 0 bases at J, with 16 bases between the two ends. Per the germline V gene, CDR1 is GTSNPN and CDR2 is SVGIG (reference sequence). CDR3 sequence: CAWQTRGNPNTGELFF. CDR3 coding DNA: TGTGCCTGGCAGACCCGGGGGAACCCGAACACCGGGGAGCTGTTTTTT.

V is TRBV9 and J is TRBJ1-1, with D possibly matching TRBD1 (5 bases). Germline CDR1 is SGDLS and CDR2 is YYNGEE. The CDR3 runs to 13 residues. V was trimmed by 0 bases and J by 4 bases, leaving 7 bases between them. CDR3 sequence reads: CASSVAGLTEAFF. The CDR3 DNA sequence: TGTGCCAGCAGCGTAGCAGGGCTCACTGAAGCTTTCTTT.

The rearrangement uses TRBV27 and TRBJ2-1; perhaps TRBD1 as D (6 bases). With 6 bases removed from V and 4 bases from J, the gap between germline ends came to 16 bases. Germline assignment: CDR1 MNHEY and CDR2 SMNVEV (reference sequence). The CDR3 is made up of 15 amino acids. CDR3 in amino acids: CASSPYRDIYNEQFF. The DNA for the CDR3 is TGTGCCAGCAGCCCTTACCGGGACATATACAATGAGCAGTTCTTC.

The chain employs TRBV7-9 and TRBJ2-5, with a tentative D call TRBD2 (6 bases). The CDR3 spans 15 residues. Trimming took off 4 bases at V and 2 bases at J, with 14 bases between the two ends. Germline values: CDR1 SEHNR, CDR2 FQNEAQ (reference sequence). CDR3 amino acids: CASSSRDFTQETQYF. The CDR3 DNA is TGTGCCAGCAGCTCACGGGACTTTACGCAAGAGACCCAGTACTTC.

This chain links TRBV27 with TRBJ1-2; weak D call: TRBD1 (6 bases). The CDR3 runs to 14 residues. V was shortened by 5 bases and J by 4 bases, with 14 bases between the two germline ends. Germline V gene lookup returns CDR1 MNHEY and CDR2 SMNVEV (reference sequence). Here the CDR3 DNA reads TGTGCCAGCAGTCCTAGTGAGGGGGTCTATGGCTACACCTTC. Translated, it gives CASSPSEGVYGYTF.

V is TRBV7-9 and J is TRBJ1-3; D not certain. This CDR3 spans 16 amino acids. V was cut by 5 bases and J by 0 bases, with 14 bases left in between. Germline V gives CDR1 SEHNR, CDR2 FQNEAQ (reference sequence). CDR3 residues: CASSTPRGTSGNTIYF. The CDR3 DNA sequence: TGTGCCAGCAGCACACCTCGGGGAACCTCTGGAAACACCATATATTTT. The whole variable domain, remainder taken from reference TRBV7-9 and TRBJ1-3, is DTGVSQNPRHKITKRGQNVTFRCDPISEHNRLYWYRQTLGQGPEFLTYFQNEAQLEKSRLLSDRFSAERPKGSFSTLEIQRTEQGDSAMYLCASSTPRGTSGNTIYFGEGSWLTVV.

The chain employs TRBV19 and TRBJ1-1; 7 bases align to TRBD1. CDR3 length: 15 amino acids. The V and J ends lost 5 bases and 0 bases, in that order; junction bases with no gene match: 6. CDR1 and CDR2 from the germline V gene are LNHDA and SQIVND (reference sequence). The CDR3, as DNA: TGTGCCAGTAGTGCCAGGGGGTCGGTGAACACTGAAGCTTTCTTT. It is translated as CASSARGSVNTEAFF. The full variable domain, in which reference TRBV19 and TRBJ1-1 provide the parts outside the CDR3, is DGGITQSPKYLFRKEGQNVTLSCEQNLNHDAMYWYRQDPGQGLRLIYYSQIVNDFQKGDIAEGYSVSREKKESFPLTVTSAQKNPTAFYLCASSARGSVNTEAFFGQGTRLTVV.

V and J are TRBV5-1 and TRBJ2-3, with D perhaps TRBD2 (6 bases). The germline gives CDR1 SGHRS, CDR2 YFSETQ. The CDR3 is made up of 17 amino acids. Trimming left V 1 base short and J 0 bases short, with 15 bases between. This chain's CDR3 is CASSLTTGGASTDTQYF. The CDR3 DNA is TGCGCCAGCAGCTTGACGACCGGGGGAGCTAGCACAGATACGCAGTATTTT.

The gene calls are TRBV19 and TRBJ2-7; a weak D match, TRBD1 (5 bases). The CDR3 has 16 amino acids. CDR1 is LNHDA and CDR2 is SQIVND in the germline V gene (reference sequence). Trimming removed 3 bases at V and 0 bases at J, with 15 bases between. CDR3 nucleotide sequence: TGTGCCAGTAGTATCGTTCGGACAATGAGCTCCTACGAGCAGTACTTC. Translation: CASSIVRTMSSYEQYF.

Only a few counts were recorded for this clone. The chain carries TRBV28 and TRBJ2-3, with unresolved D. Trimming removed 6 bases at V and 1 base at J, with 14 bases between. Germline V gene lookup returns CDR1 MDHEN and CDR2 SYDVKM. The CDR3 extends over 15 amino acids. This chain's CDR3 is CASSLGVLGTDTQYF. The CDR3 coding sequence is TGTGCCAGCAGCCTCGGTGTTCTGGGCACAGATACGCAGTATTTT.

The J gene is TRBJ2-2, the V gene TRBV19, with unresolved D. CDR1 and CDR2 from the germline V gene are LNHDA and SQIVND (reference sequence). Trimming took off 5 bases at V and 0 bases at J, with 13 bases between the two ends. This CDR3 contains 16 residues. CDR3 loop: CASSPSENPNTGELFF. DNA of the CDR3: TGTGCCAGTAGTCCCTCCGAGAACCCGAACACCGGGGAGCTGTTTTTT.

The genes are TRBV28 and TRBJ2-6, with 9 bases aligning to TRBD1. This CDR3 region has 17 residues. J was trimmed by 4 bases and V by 5 bases; bases with no gene match: 9. CDR1 MDHEN and CDR2 SYDVKM come from the germline V gene. CDR3 bases: TGTGCCAGCAGTCCGTCCCGGGACAGGGCCGGGGCCAACGTCCTGACTTTC. The encoded protein is CASSPSRDRAGANVLTF.

The chain uses TRBV28 and TRBJ1-5; D gene uncertain. Germline CDR1 is MDHEN and CDR2 is SYDVKM. The V end lost 6 bases, the J end lost 0 bases, and 12 bases lay between the germline ends. The CDR3 extends over 15 amino acids. Here the CDR3 reads CASSDLRYSNQPQHF. As DNA, the CDR3 is TGTGCCAGCAGCGATCTGAGGTATAGCAATCAGCCCCAGCATTTT.

V gene TRBV9 combines with J gene TRBJ2-7, with a possible D match to TRBD1 (6 bases). Between the trimmed V and J ends, which lost 1 base and 6 bases, there was a span of 11 bases. The CDR3 consists of 13 residues. Per the germline V gene, CDR1 is SGDLS and CDR2 is YYNGEE. The CDR3 here is CASSVSTGSEQYF. Written as DNA, the CDR3 is TGTGCCAGCAGCGTATCTACAGGGTCCGAGCAGTACTTC.

Written as DNA, the CDR3 is TGCGCCAGCAGCAGACTAGCGGGGGGGCAGGATGAGCAGTTCTTC. It translates to CASSRLAGGQDEQFF. The chain recombines TRBV5-1 with TRBJ2-1, with 14 bases lining up with TRBD2. CDR1 and CDR2 from the germline V gene are SGHRS and YFSETQ. The trim removed 4 bases at V and 8 bases at J, leaving 5 bases unmatched. The CDR3 is 15 amino acids.

This clone was seen only a few times. The genes are TRBV7-9 and TRBJ2-5, with no clear D. The V gene's germline CDR1 is SEHNR and CDR2 FQNEAQ (reference sequence). This CDR3 has 13 amino acids. The V end was cut by 0 bases, the J end by 8 bases, with 10 bases between. The CDR3 DNA follows: TGTGCCAGCAGCTTAGCGGCCGTAGCCACCCAGTACTTC. This codes for CASSLAAVATQYF.

The rearrangement links TRBV7-3 to TRBJ2-7; a possible D gene is TRBD2 (5 bases). V lost 5 bases to trimming and J lost 2 bases, with 13 bases between them. The length of the CDR3 is 14 residues. CDR1 SGHTA and CDR2 FQGTGA come from the germline V gene. The CDR3 nucleotides are TGTGCCAGCAGCCCCGACTATGCGACCTACGAGCAGTACTTC. It is translated as CASSPDYATYEQYF.

The chain couples TRBV19 to TRBJ2-7; 8 nucleotides match TRBD2. Germline loops: CDR1 LNHDA, CDR2 SQIVND (reference sequence). The CDR3 has 14 amino acids. The J segment lost 2 bases and the V segment lost 9 bases, leaving 9 bases of the junction unmatched. The CDR3 loop reads CASPCSGGTYEQYF. Here the CDR3 DNA reads TGTGCCAGCCCGTGCAGCGGGGGTACCTACGAGCAGTACTTC.

The chain carries TRBV6-5 and TRBJ1-1; D possibly corresponds to TRBD1 (5 bases). Per the germline V gene, CDR1 is MNHEY and CDR2 is SVGAGI. Trimming took off 11 bases at V and 3 bases at J, with 16 bases between the two ends. The CDR3 covers 13 residues. The CDR3 DNA is TGTGCCCTCCGGACATCGGGGGACACTGAAGCTTTCTTT. Translation gives CALRTSGDTEAFF.